The T cell receptor beta chain described here comes from a study of technical replicates of blood from a few donors (dated by TCRdb to about 2017). CDR3 length: 13 amino acids, cysteine to phenylalanine. Only the CDR3 region is kept as DNA, spanning 39 bases read in frame from base 1. From a lookup of the germline V gene (reference sequence), CDR1 and CDR2 are SEHNR and FQNEAQ. The V end loses 5 bases and the J end loses 10 bases, and a stretch of 15 bases separates them. Libraries were constructed by the immunoSEQ multiplex PCR assay. Here the immuneACCESS table is served through TCRdb, limited to in-frame sequences with V and J called. Missing clones are a known gap in these copies; in checked studies unresolved V genes cover under half, and the rest lacks a known reason. This sample is represented by 85,000 to 90,000 clones; 85% to 95% of them were singletons. Of the sample, roughly 0.25% is held by the ten largest clones.

With respect to this clone: Its antigen is not yet known. Base quality data are lacking; no much larger clone is found one base away.

This receptor was identified in a human donor in good health. Sequencing was done on a sample of T cells isolated from PBMCs. This chain joins TRBV7-9 to TRBJ2-1, with no reliable assignment of the D segment. The DNA sequence is TGTGCCAGCAGCCGATCACAGCAGACCGAGCAGTTCTTC. Translated, it reads CASSRSQQTEQFF.